The entry below describes one T cell receptor beta chain. Its antigen is not known. This entry belongs to a study of T cell repertoires in cytomegalovirus infection. Study at large: Public TCR beta signatures were indicative of both CMV infection and a matching HLA type.

TCRdb used MiXCR to reprocess the reads, holding one entry per CDR3 protein. The repertoire holds fewer than 1,000,000 distinct CDR3 sequences, 25% to 40% seen once, with about an eighth in the top ten. The CDR3 runs 16 residues. Germline assignment: CDR1 SGHDT and CDR2 YYEEEE. J gave up 4 bases and V 4 bases, and 6 bases lay outside the gene matches. The study, taken as a whole, reports: Across the ex vivo response, the dominant clonotypes were HLA-C-restricted CMV-specific TCR beta clonotypes. CMV carriers having the relevant HLA were flagged by cumulative public TCR beta family frequency.

The specimen was cultured CD8+ T cells from PBMCs, collected from culture after CMV antigen stimulation. The J gene is TRBJ2-6, the V gene TRBV5-6, with 9 bases fitting TRBD1. The TCR was taken from a human donor in good health (CMV status not recorded). Some clones in this sample may be carry-over from other donors' samples. CDR3 in amino acids: CASSRDRVSGANVLTF. CDR3 DNA: TGTGCCAGCAGCCGGGACAGGGTCTCGGGGGCCAACGTCCTGACTTTC.